This passage covers 5 T cell receptor beta chains from one sample sequenced in a study of neurological immune-mediated disorders. TCRdb analysed the 5' RACE reads with MiXCR anew, one entry per CDR3 protein. The top ten clones hold around 20% of a sample with around 17,000 distinct CDR3 sequences, roughly 3% of them seen once. The source material was CD8+ T cells from blood. These receptors were collected from a woman aged 40 to 50 in good health.

This clonotype was seen at least ten times. V and J are TRBV18 and TRBJ1-1, with a tentative D call TRBD1 (5 bases). The CDR3 spans 15 residues. V was pared by 1 base and J by 1 base, with 10 bases between. Germline assignment: CDR1 KGHSH and CDR2 LQKENI. In nucleotides, the CDR3 is TGTGCCAGCTCACCACGGGGCAATCAGAACACTGAAGCTTTCTTT. Its protein is CASSPRGNQNTEAFF.

This clonotype was found many times. The chain employs TRBV28 and TRBJ2-1; 9 nucleotides align to TRBD1. The CDR3 length is 15 residues. The junction had 9 bases not matched to a gene; V was cut back by 7 bases and J by 5 bases. Germline lookup yields CDR1 MDHEN and CDR2 SYDVKM. CDR3 coding DNA: TGTGCCAGCAATTCGGGGAGGACAGGGGACAATGAGCAGTTCTTC. It yields the protein CASNSGRTGDNEQFF.

This clonotype was recorded at least ten times. This chain links TRBV11-2 with TRBJ1-5; 7 bases map to TRBD1. Germline V gives CDR1 SGHAT, CDR2 FQNNGV. V dropped 0 bases and J dropped 12; count of bases not matched to a gene: 14. The CDR3 is 16 residues long. This CDR3 reads CASSLEGGLEGHRQHF. CDR3 in DNA: TGTGCCAGCAGCTTAGAAGGGGGCCTGGAGGGACACCGCCAGCATTTT.

This clonotype showed up many times. The chain carries TRBV5-1 and TRBJ2-7, with D possibly TRBD1 on 5 matching bases. CDR1 and CDR2 from the germline V gene are SGHRS and YFSETQ. The V end was cut by 0 bases, the J end by 1 base, with 20 bases between. The CDR3 extends over 18 amino acids. Written as DNA, the CDR3 is TGCGCCAGCAGCTTGGCCACAGGTTTAAGAGACAAGTCCTACGAGCAGTACTTC. The encoded protein is CASSLATGLRDKSYEQYF.

This clonotype was found many times. The rearrangement uses TRBV4-1 and TRBJ1-1; D is unresolved. The length of the CDR3 is 16 residues. The V and J ends lost 7 bases and 2 bases respectively, with 20 bases between them. The germline gives CDR1 MGHRA, CDR2 YSYEKL. The CDR3 protein is CASTPDPRQYNTEAFF. In DNA form, the CDR3 reads TGCGCCAGCACCCCAGACCCCCGGCAGTATAACACTGAAGCTTTCTTT.